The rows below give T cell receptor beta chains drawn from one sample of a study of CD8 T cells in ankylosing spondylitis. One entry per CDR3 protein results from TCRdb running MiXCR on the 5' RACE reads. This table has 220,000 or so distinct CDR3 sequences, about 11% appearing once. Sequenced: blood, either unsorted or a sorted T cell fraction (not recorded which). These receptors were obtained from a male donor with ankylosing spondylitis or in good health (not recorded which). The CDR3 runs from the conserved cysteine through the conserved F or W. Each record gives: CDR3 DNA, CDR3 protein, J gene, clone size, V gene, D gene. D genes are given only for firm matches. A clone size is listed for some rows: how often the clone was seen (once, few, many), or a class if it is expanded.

DNA: TGTGCCAGCTCACCACCAGTCAAGGGAGGTGGGGAGCAGTACTTC; CDR3: CASSPPVKGGGEQYF; J: TRBJ2-7; size: many; V: TRBV18; D: -
DNA: TGCGCCAGCAGCTCGGGACAGGGGGAGACCCAGTACTTC; CDR3: CASSSGQGETQYF; J: TRBJ2-5; size: few; V: TRBV5-1; D: TRBD1
DNA: TGTGCCAGCGGCCCGGGACACCCAAATTCACCCCTCCACTTT; CDR3: CASGPGHPNSPLHF; J: TRBJ1-6; size: many; V: TRBV12-3/TRBV12-4; D: -
DNA: TGTGCCAGTAGTATCGCTGGACAGTCCAACTATGGCTACACCTTC; CDR3: CASSIAGQSNYGYTF; J: TRBJ1-2; size: many; V: TRBV19; D: -
DNA: TGCGCCAGCAGCTTGAGCGGGGATATCTACAATGAGCAGTTCTTC; CDR3: CASSLSGDIYNEQFF; J: TRBJ2-1; size: few; V: TRBV5-1; D: TRBD2
DNA: TGTGCCATCAGGAACGGACAGGGTACGAATGAGCAGTTCTTC; CDR3: CAIRNGQGTNEQFF; J: TRBJ2-1; size: many; V: TRBV10-3; D: TRBD1
DNA: TGTGCCAGCAGCTTAGCGTACAAGAACACTGAAGCTTTCTTT; CDR3: CASSLAYKNTEAFF; J: TRBJ1-1; size: many; V: TRBV7-8; D: -
DNA: TGTGCCAGCAGCTTAAGGGGTCAACCGAGGGCCGGGGAGCTGTTTTTT; CDR3: CASSLRGQPRAGELFF; J: TRBJ2-2; size: many; V: TRBV7-2; D: -
DNA: TGTGCCAGCAGTTTAGGGAACAGGGGGCTCCGCAGGAGCAATCAGCCCCAGCATTTT; CDR3: CASSLGNRGLRRSNQPQHF; J: TRBJ1-5; size: -; V: TRBV12-3/TRBV12-4; D: TRBD1
DNA: TGCGCCAGCAGCTCGTCACAGGGGCGACAAGAGACCCAGTACTTC; CDR3: CASSSSQGRQETQYF; J: TRBJ2-5; size: -; V: TRBV5-1; D: TRBD1
DNA: TGCAGCATTGCGGGGGGCAGCTACAATGAGCAGTTCTTC; CDR3: CSIAGGSYNEQFF; J: TRBJ2-1; size: many; V: TRBV29-1; D: TRBD2
DNA: TGCAGTGCTAGAGACCCCGGGGGGTCTGAAGAGCAGTACTTC; CDR3: CSARDPGGSEEQYF; J: TRBJ2-7; size: -; V: TRBV20-1; D: TRBD2
DNA: TGCAGCGTGACAGGGGCGACTCTAGGAAACACCATATATTTT; CDR3: CSVTGATLGNTIYF; J: TRBJ1-3; size: many; V: TRBV29-1; D: TRBD1
DNA: TGCGCCAGCCGGGGGGGCCTTAACACCGGGGAGCTGTTTTTT; CDR3: CASRGGLNTGELFF; J: TRBJ2-2; size: many; V: TRBV5-1; D: TRBD2
DNA: TGTGCCAGCAGCCTGGTCAGGCGAACTAGCGGGGTAACCGGGGAGCTGTTTTTT; CDR3: CASSLVRRTSGVTGELFF; J: TRBJ2-2; size: few; V: TRBV2; D: TRBD2
DNA: TGCAGTGCTAGAATGGGTCACCAGATAAGTAATTCACCCCTCCACTTT; CDR3: CSARMGHQISNSPLHF; J: TRBJ1-6; size: -; V: TRBV20-1; D: -
DNA: TGTGCCAGCAGCCGTCCCGCCCCAATCCAAGAGACCCAGTACTTC; CDR3: CASSRPAPIQETQYF; J: TRBJ2-5; size: many; V: TRBV14; D: -
DNA: TGTGCCAGCATAACAGGGCCGGGAGGCACTGAAGCTTTCTTT; CDR3: CASITGPGGTEAFF; J: TRBJ1-1; size: many; V: TRBV28; D: -
DNA: TGCGCCAGCAGCTTGGAGGGTCGGGGAAACCAAGAGACCCAGTACTTC; CDR3: CASSLEGRGNQETQYF; J: TRBJ2-5; size: few; V: TRBV5-1; D: -
DNA: TGTGCCAGCAGCTTAGGGGAGAGCTCCTACAATGAGCAGTTCTTC; CDR3: CASSLGESSYNEQFF; J: TRBJ2-1; size: many; V: TRBV7-2; D: -
DNA: TGTGCCAGCAGTTTAAGCGGCAGCTCCTACAATGAGCAGTTCTTC; CDR3: CASSLSGSSYNEQFF; J: TRBJ2-1; size: many; V: TRBV27; D: -
DNA: TGTGCCAGCAGTTGGACAGGGGCGAACACCGGGGAGCTGTTTTTT; CDR3: CASSWTGANTGELFF; J: TRBJ2-2; size: -; V: TRBV6-2/TRBV6-3; D: TRBD1
DNA: TGTGCCAGCAGCCAAGCGGGGGATACGCAGTATTTT; CDR3: CASSQAGDTQYF; J: TRBJ2-3; size: few; V: TRBV3-1; D: -